This T cell receptor beta chain stems from a study of T-cell reconstitution after alpha-beta-depleted transplantation in children. CDR3 length: 17 amino acids. V was shortened by 1 base and J by 7 bases, with 20 bases between the two germline ends. Library preparation (for TCRbeta) was performed with unique molecular identifiers. TCRdb re-analysed the PCR reads in MiXCR, keeping a single row per CDR3 protein. The profile covers about 540,000 distinct CDR3 sequences, with approximately 20% appearing a single time and 3% to 4% taken by the ten largest. The TCR originated in a human donor who donated a stem cell graft to a child with acute lymphoblastic leukemia. This specimen consisted of PBMCs from the stem cell graft donor, obtained from the stem cell graft. The chain employs TRBV12-3 or TRBV12-4 and TRBJ2-1; D is unclear. The CDR3 sequence: CASSLVRPSVTRNEQFF. The CDR3 nucleotides are TGTGCCAGCAGTTTAGTTCGCCCCTCTGTCACAAGGAATGAGCAGTTCTTC.